Below, 28 T cell receptor beta chains from the same sample are listed, as sequenced in a study of OX40 agonist ivuxolimab in advanced cancers. TCRdb's copy holds only in-frame clones and misses some; the assay was immunoSEQ multiplex PCR. This table has 65,000 to 85,000 clones, more than 70% appearing once. Sequences were derived from CD4+ or CD8+ T cells sorted from blood, sampled in a trial of the OX40 agonist ivuxolimab. These receptors came from an adult with an advanced solid tumor such as melanoma, head and neck, liver or kidney cancer.

The chain is built from TRBV7-8 and TRBJ2-1, with 8 bases identical to TRBD2. The CDR3 length is 16 residues. V dropped 5 bases and J dropped 10; count of bases not matched to a gene: 16. CDR1 SGHVS and CDR2 FQNEAQ come from the germline V gene. The CDR3 nucleotides are TGTGCCAGCAGCCCTCTCCCGGGGGGGAGCATGGGGGAGCAGTTCTTC. Translation gives CASSPLPGGSMGEQFF.

This chain uses TRBV27 with TRBJ2-7; 7 bases align to TRBD1. The junction had 9 bases not matched to a gene; V was cut back by 5 bases and J by 2 bases. CDR1 MNHEY and CDR2 SMNVEV come from the germline V gene (reference sequence). The CDR3 spans 15 residues. CDR3 coding DNA: TGTGCCAGCAGTCTACTAACGACAGGGACCTACGAGCAGTACTTC. It yields the protein CASSLLTTGTYEQYF.

The chain has TRBV9 and TRBJ1-4; tentative D call: TRBD1 (6 bases). The CDR3 is 15 residues long. Trimming took 5 bases from V and 7 from J, leaving 18 bases between them. Per germline, CDR1 SGDLS and CDR2 YYNGEE. In DNA form, the CDR3 reads TGTGCCAGCAGTCCTACAGGGTATCCAAGTGAAAAACTGTTTTTT. Encoded protein: CASSPTGYPSEKLFF.

V is TRBV4-2 and J is TRBJ2-5; 10 nucleotides align to TRBD2. In germline, CDR1 is LGHNA, CDR2 YNFKEQ. The CDR3 loop spans 18 amino acids. With 0 bases clipped from V and 4 bases from J, the junction kept 11 bases outside the gene matches. The CDR3 region is CASSQDPVASGSGETQYF. CDR3 in DNA: TGTGCCAGCAGCCAAGATCCGGTGGCTAGCGGGAGTGGAGAGACCCAGTACTTC.

Note on this clone: The same CDR3 can be traced to other DNA sequences in this sample. This rearrangement joins TRBV7-2 to TRBJ1-5; TRBD1 might be the D (5 bases). CDR3 length equals 14 residues. CDR1 SGHTA and CDR2 FQGNSA come from the germline V gene. With 4 bases removed from V and 4 bases from J, the gap between germline ends came to 11 bases. CDR3 region: CASSSTGFNQPQHF. CDR3 nucleotides: TGTGCCAGCAGCTCTACAGGTTTTAATCAGCCCCAGCATTTT.

This sequence joins TRBV7-3 and TRBJ2-1, with 11 bases that match TRBD2. The germline V gene encodes CDR1 SGHTA and CDR2 FQGTGA. This CDR3 spans 16 amino acids. V shed 5 bases and J 5 bases; nucleotides not matched to a gene: 8. Here the CDR3 reads CASSPRGTSGNNEQFF. DNA of the CDR3: TGTGCCAGCAGCCCCCGGGGGACTAGCGGTAACAATGAGCAGTTCTTC.

This chain joins TRBV7-8 and TRBJ2-3, with D hard to call. Per the germline V gene, CDR1 is SGHVS and CDR2 is FQNEAQ. This CDR3 region has 11 residues. V lost 3 bases and J 2 bases, leaving 0 bases between the germline ends. The CDR3: CASSFTDTQYF. The CDR3, as DNA: TGTGCCAGCAGCTTCACAGATACGCAGTATTTT.

The chain recombines TRBV11-2 with TRBJ2-4; the match to TRBD1 covers 8 bases. The CDR3 loop spans 19 amino acids. J gave up 1 base and V 5 bases, and 16 bases lay outside the gene matches. The germline CDR1 and CDR2 sequences are SGHAT and FQNNGV. The CDR3 DNA follows: TGTGCCAGCAGCACCGGGACAGGTGGAGTGGAGGTGGCCAAAAACATTCAGTACTTC. Translated: CASSTGTGGVEVAKNIQYF.

This rearrangement joins TRBV30 to TRBJ2-5; D is ambiguous. CDR1 GTSNPN and CDR2 SVGIG come from the germline V gene (reference sequence). V lost 3 bases and J 2 bases, leaving 10 bases between the germline ends. This CDR3 is built from 13 residues. The CDR3 protein is CAWSEYRQETQYF. CDR3 DNA sequence: TGTGCCTGGAGCGAATACCGGCAAGAGACCCAGTACTTC.

The chain links TRBV19 to TRBJ1-1; the D gene is possibly TRBD1 (6 bases). V lost 7 bases and J 3 bases, leaving 15 bases between the germline ends. Germline CDR1 and CDR2: LNHDA and SQIVND (reference sequence). The CDR3 has 14 amino acids. The CDR3: CASTRLGADTEAFF. The CDR3 region has the DNA TGTGCCAGTACGCGGTTGGGGGCAGACACTGAAGCTTTCTTT. The variable domain in full, with the rest retrieved from reference TRBV19 and TRBJ1-1, is DGGITQSPKYLFRKEGQNVTLSCEQNLNHDAMYWYRQDPGQGLRLIYYSQIVNDFQKGDIAEGYSVSREKKESFPLTVTSAQKNPTAFYLCASTRLGADTEAFFGQGTRLTVV.

This chain joins TRBV19 and TRBJ2-7; the D gene is possibly TRBD2 (6 bases). V dropped 3 bases and J dropped 6 bases, with 18 bases sitting between them. This CDR3 contains 15 residues. Germline assignment: CDR1 LNHDA and CDR2 SQIVND (reference sequence). The CDR3 bases are TGTGCCAGTAGTATCGCCGCCGCGGGGCCGTCCGAGCAGTACTTC. Its translation: CASSIAAAGPSEQYF.

The chain has TRBV10-1 and TRBJ2-7, with D possibly being TRBD1 (6 bases). Per germline, CDR1 WNHNN and CDR2 SYGVQD (reference sequence). The germline V and J ends were trimmed by 4 bases and 3 bases, with 13 bases remaining between them. There are 14 residues in the CDR3. The CDR3 sequence: CASSVTGGDYEQYF. CDR3 nucleotides: TGCGCCAGCAGTGTGACAGGTGGGGACTACGAGCAGTACTTC.

The gene calls are TRBV7-9 and TRBJ2-5; no reliable D call. This CDR3 has 14 residues. The V gene lost 1 base and the J gene lost 3 bases, with 9 bases spanning the gap. Germline V lookup: CDR1 SEHNR, CDR2 FQNEAQ (reference sequence). The CDR3 DNA follows: TGTGCCAGCAGCTTAGTTGGCAGGAAAGAGACCCAGTACTTC. Translation: CASSLVGRKETQYF.

This clone was seen a handful of times. The chain employs TRBV19 and TRBJ2-3; D is uncertain. V was pared by 3 bases and J by 2 bases, with 12 bases between. CDR3 size: 15 residues. Germline CDR1 LNHDA, CDR2 SQIVND (reference sequence). The CDR3, as DNA: TGTGCCAGTAGTATCTCTGGGATTCACACAGATACGCAGTATTTT. Translation: CASSISGIHTDTQYF.

The gene calls are TRBV19 and TRBJ2-1; TRBD1 matches at 8 bases. The V segment lost 1 base and the J segment 15 bases; nucleotides outside the gene matches: 8. From germline, CDR1 is LNHDA and CDR2 SQIVND (reference sequence). The length of the CDR3 is 13 residues. CDR3 protein: CASSIGRRDRLFF. As DNA, the CDR3 is TGTGCCAGTAGTATAGGGCGCCGGGACAGGCTGTTCTTC.

This chain joins TRBV10-3 and TRBJ1-4; unclear D gene. Trimming took off 2 bases at V and 0 bases at J, with 4 bases between the two ends. CDR3 length: 14 amino acids. CDR1 and CDR2 from the germline V gene are ENHRY and SYGVKD. For the CDR3, the DNA is TGTGCCATCAGTGAGGGTGCAACTAATGAAAAACTGTTTTTT. This codes for CAISEGATNEKLFF.

V gene TRBV6-1 combines with J gene TRBJ1-3; weak D call: TRBD1 (5 bases). V was cut by 10 bases and J by 0 bases, with 10 bases left in between. CDR3 size: 13 residues. Germline V gene lookup returns CDR1 MNHNS and CDR2 SASEGT. The CDR3 spells CATAGRSGNTIYF. The CDR3 bases are TGTGCCACGGCGGGACGCTCTGGAAACACCATATATTTT.

The J gene is TRBJ2-7, the V gene TRBV7-9; 8 bases match TRBD2. V trimming: 5 bases; J trimming: 1 base; junction bases outside the gene matches: 10. Looked up from germline, CDR1 is SEHNR and CDR2 is FQNEAQ (reference sequence). This CDR3 region has 16 residues. The CDR3 coding sequence is TGTGCCAGCAGCATCCCGGCTAGCGGGCCTTCCTACGAGCAGTACTTC. It specifies CASSIPASGPSYEQYF.

The V gene is TRBV9, the J gene TRBJ1-2, with 8 nucleotides matching TRBD1. The CDR3 extends over 13 amino acids. Germline assignment: CDR1 SGDLS and CDR2 YYNGEE. The ends lost 3 bases at V and 9 bases at J; junction bases unmatched: 7. The CDR3 DNA reads TGTGCCAGCAGCGCTCGGACAGGGTCCCGCTACACCTTC. Translated, it gives CASSARTGSRYTF.

This chain links TRBV9 with TRBJ2-1; 11 positions match TRBD2. Germline assignment: CDR1 SGDLS and CDR2 YYNGEE. V trimming: 0 bases; J trimming: 6 bases; junction bases outside the gene matches: 11. CDR3 length: 18 residues. CDR3 sequence reads: CASSVERLAGGLGNEQFF. In DNA form, the CDR3 reads TGTGCCAGCAGCGTAGAGAGGCTAGCGGGAGGTCTGGGCAATGAGCAGTTCTTC. Full variable domain (missing parts from reference TRBV9 and TRBJ2-1): DSGVTQTPKHLITATGQRVTLRCSPRSGDLSVYWYQQSLDQGLQFLIQYYNGEERAKGNILERFSAQQFPDLHSELNLSSLELGDSALYFCASSVERLAGGLGNEQFFGPGTRLTVL.

The rearrangement joins TRBV6-1 to TRBJ1-2, with D unresolved. CDR1 MNHNS and CDR2 SASEGT come from the germline V gene. The CDR3 covers 13 residues. The V end was cut by 4 bases, the J end by 1 base, with 7 bases between. DNA of the CDR3: TGTGCCAGCAGTGTGGACCTTAACTATGGCTACACCTTC. Amino acid sequence: CASSVDLNYGYTF.

This chain uses TRBV7-9 with TRBJ1-2, with D perhaps matching TRBD1 (5 bases). Germline V gives CDR1 SEHNR, CDR2 FQNEAQ (reference sequence). Trimming took 5 bases from V and 4 from J, leaving 11 bases between them. CDR3 size: 13 residues. The CDR3 DNA is TGTGCCAGCAGCCCCAGGGTGGGCTATGGCTACACCTTC. Its translation: CASSPRVGYGYTF.

The rearrangement links TRBV29-1 to TRBJ2-1; the D gene is possibly TRBD2 (6 bases). Germline loops: CDR1 SQVTM, CDR2 ANQGSEA. The V and J ends lost 4 bases and 7 bases respectively, with 17 bases between them. This CDR3 spans 14 amino acids. The chain's CDR3 is CSVARERVGNEQFF. CDR3 DNA: TGCAGCGTTGCTCGGGAGCGCGTAGGGAATGAGCAGTTCTTC.

The chain uses TRBV12-5 and TRBJ1-2, with 8 bases matching TRBD1. There are 17 residues in the CDR3. J lost 1 base, V lost 4 bases, and 11 bases had no gene match. Looked up from germline, CDR1 is LGHNT and CDR2 is FRNRAP. The CDR3 DNA sequence: TGTGCTAGTGGTTCCCAAAGGACAGGGAAGAATAACTATGGCTACACCTTC. This encodes CASGSQRTGKNNYGYTF.

The chain couples TRBV9 to TRBJ1-4; 8 bases align to TRBD1. From germline, CDR1 is SGDLS and CDR2 YYNGEE. The CDR3 sequence is 17 residues long. V was clipped by 3 bases and J by 5 bases; unmatched bases: 12. CDR3 in amino acids: CASSEGTRTGPNEKLFF. The CDR3 nucleotides are TGTGCCAGCAGCGAGGGTACTAGGACAGGGCCAAATGAAAAACTGTTTTTT.

The V call is TRBV19, the J call TRBJ2-2, with D unclear. CDR1 and CDR2 from the germline V gene are LNHDA and SQIVND (reference sequence). CDR3 size: 12 residues. The V end lost 5 bases, the J end lost 1 base, and 2 bases lay between the germline ends. The CDR3 loop reads CASSLNTGELFF. The CDR3 nucleotides are TGTGCCAGTAGTTTGAACACCGGGGAGCTGTTTTTT.

This clone was counted only a few times. The rearrangement joins TRBV2 to TRBJ1-5, with D unclear. Trimming took off 2 bases at V and 5 bases at J, with 10 bases between the two ends. The CDR3 runs 14 residues. Germline V gives CDR1 SNHLY, CDR2 FYNNEI. CDR3 DNA: TGTGCCAGCAGTGAATGGCGGAGGGATCAGCCCCAGCATTTT. Protein: CASSEWRRDQPQHF. The whole variable domain, filled in from reference TRBV2 and TRBJ1-5, reads EPEVTQTPSHQVTQMGQEVILRCVPISNHLYFYWYRQILGQKVEFLVSFYNNEISEKSEIFDDQFSVERPDGSNFTLKIRSTKLEDSAMYFCASSEWRRDQPQHFGDGTRLSIL.

J is TRBJ2-1 and V is TRBV7-2; TRBD2 matches at 10 bases. V shed 5 bases, J shed 6 bases, and the junction held 10 bases outside the gene matches. This CDR3 has 16 residues. Germline CDR1 is SGHTA and CDR2 is FQGNSA. CDR3 amino acids: CASSLPGTSASNEQFF. The CDR3 nucleotides are TGTGCCAGCAGCCTACCCGGGACTAGCGCCTCCAATGAGCAGTTCTTC.